Reported below is one TCR beta chain. This specimen belongs to a study of T cell changes during pregnancy in multiple sclerosis. Clones were read by immunoSEQ multiplex PCR, and TCRdb kept only the in-frame ones, dropping some. The table includes roughly 87,000 clones, about 93% detected once. The CDR3 extends over 15 amino acids. Looked up from germline, CDR1 is SGHDT and CDR2 is YYEEEE. The V segment lost 2 bases and the J segment 5 bases; nucleotides outside the gene matches: 2. V usage is TRBV5-6 and J usage is TRBJ2-1, with 12 nucleotides matching TRBD2. The source material was peripheral blood, sampled in the third trimester of pregnancy. The receptor's source is a female donor in good health, enrolled as a control in a pregnancy study. DNA for the CDR3: TGTGCCAGCAGCTTTCTAGCGGGAGGGAACAATGAGCAGTTCTTC. This gives the protein CASSFLAGGNNEQFF.